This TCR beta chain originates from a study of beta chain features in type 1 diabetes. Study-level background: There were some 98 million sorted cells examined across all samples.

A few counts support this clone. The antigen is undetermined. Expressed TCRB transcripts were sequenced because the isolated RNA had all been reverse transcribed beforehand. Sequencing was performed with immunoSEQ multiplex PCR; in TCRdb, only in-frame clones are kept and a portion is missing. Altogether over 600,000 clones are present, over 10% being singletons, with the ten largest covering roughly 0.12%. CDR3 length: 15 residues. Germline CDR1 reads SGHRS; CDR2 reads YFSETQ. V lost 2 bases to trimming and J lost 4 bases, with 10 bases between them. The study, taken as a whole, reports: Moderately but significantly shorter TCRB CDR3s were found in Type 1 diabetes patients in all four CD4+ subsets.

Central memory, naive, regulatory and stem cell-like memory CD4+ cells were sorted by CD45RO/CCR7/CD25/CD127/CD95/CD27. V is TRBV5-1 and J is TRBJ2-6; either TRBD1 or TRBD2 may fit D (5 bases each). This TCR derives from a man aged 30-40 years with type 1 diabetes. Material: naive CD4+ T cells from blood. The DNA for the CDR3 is TGCGCCAGCAGCTTTCCGGGGCAAGGGGCCAACGTCCTGACTTTC. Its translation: CASSFPGQGANVLTF.